This T cell receptor (beta chain) was sequenced for a study of type 1 regulatory T cells. Study-level background: This in vitro CD4 product, T-allo10, is enriched for Tr1 cells and alloantigen-specific.

TCRdb independently ran MiXCR on the reads; one entry per CDR3 protein. The profile shows about 62,000 distinct CDR3 sequences, less than 70% of them singletons. Notes on this clonotype: Its specificity is not known.

The CDR3 length is 13 residues. CDR1 LGHNA and CDR2 YSLEER come from the germline V gene. Trimming pared 0 bases from V and 8 bases from J, leaving 10 bases between. Broader study findings: Tr1 cells had a more restricted TCR repertoire than non-Tr1 cells.

The sequence was obtained from a human donor in good health. Sequenced input: cultured non-Tr1 T cells, either the whole culture or a sorted T cell fraction (not recorded which). The rearrangement links TRBV4-3 to TRBJ1-2, with unresolved D. The CDR3 DNA reads TGCGCCAGCAGCCAAGATACCAGACGCGGCTACACCTTC. Protein product: CASSQDTRRGYTF.